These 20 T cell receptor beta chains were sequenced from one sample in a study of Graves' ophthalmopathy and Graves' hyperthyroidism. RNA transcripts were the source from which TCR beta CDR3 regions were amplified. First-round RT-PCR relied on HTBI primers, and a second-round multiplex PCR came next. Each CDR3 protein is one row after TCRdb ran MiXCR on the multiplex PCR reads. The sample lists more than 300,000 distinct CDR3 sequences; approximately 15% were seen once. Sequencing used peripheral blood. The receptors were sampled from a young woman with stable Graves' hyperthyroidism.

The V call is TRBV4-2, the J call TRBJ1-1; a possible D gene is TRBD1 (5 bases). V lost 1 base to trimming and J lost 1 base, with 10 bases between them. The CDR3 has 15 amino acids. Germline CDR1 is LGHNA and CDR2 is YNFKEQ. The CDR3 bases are TGTGCCAGCAGCCAAGGGGGGGATTGGAACACTGAAGCTTTCTTT. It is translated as CASSQGGDWNTEAFF.

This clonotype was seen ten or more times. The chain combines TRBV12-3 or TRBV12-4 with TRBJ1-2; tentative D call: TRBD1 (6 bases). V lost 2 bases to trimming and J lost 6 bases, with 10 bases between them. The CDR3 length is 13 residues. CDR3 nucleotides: TGTGCCAGCAGTTTACTACAGGGTAATGGCTACACCTTC. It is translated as CASSLLQGNGYTF.

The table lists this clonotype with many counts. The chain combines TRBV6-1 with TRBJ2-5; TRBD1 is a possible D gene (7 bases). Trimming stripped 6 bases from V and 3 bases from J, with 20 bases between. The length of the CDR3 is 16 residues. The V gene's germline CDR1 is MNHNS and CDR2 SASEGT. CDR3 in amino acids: CASSTIPRGTEETQYF. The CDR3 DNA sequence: TGTGCCAGCAGCACAATACCTCGCGGGACAGAAGAGACCCAGTACTTC.

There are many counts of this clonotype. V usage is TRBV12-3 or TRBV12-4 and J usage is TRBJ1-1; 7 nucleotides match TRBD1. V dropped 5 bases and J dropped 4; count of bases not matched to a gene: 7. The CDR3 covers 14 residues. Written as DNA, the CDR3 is TGTGCCAGCAGTGCTCCAGGGGGTAGCACTGAAGCTTTCTTT. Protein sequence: CASSAPGGSTEAFF.

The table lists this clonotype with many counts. DNA for the CDR3: TGTGCTAGTGGTGGAACCGGGACAGTGAACACCGGGGAGCTGTTTTTT. Translated, it gives CASGGTGTVNTGELFF. The chain couples TRBV12-5 to TRBJ2-2; 7 bases match TRBD1. The CDR3 spans 16 residues. Trimming removed 5 bases from V and 1 base from J; junction bases left unmatched: 7. Germline loops: CDR1 LGHNT, CDR2 FRNRAP.

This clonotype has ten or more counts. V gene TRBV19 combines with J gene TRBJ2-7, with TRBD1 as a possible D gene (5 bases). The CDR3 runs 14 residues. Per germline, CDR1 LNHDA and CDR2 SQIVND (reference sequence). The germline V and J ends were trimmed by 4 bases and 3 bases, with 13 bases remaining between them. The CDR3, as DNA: TGTGCCAGTAGTAATAGGGCCCAGGGCTACGAGCAGTACTTC. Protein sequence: CASSNRAQGYEQYF.

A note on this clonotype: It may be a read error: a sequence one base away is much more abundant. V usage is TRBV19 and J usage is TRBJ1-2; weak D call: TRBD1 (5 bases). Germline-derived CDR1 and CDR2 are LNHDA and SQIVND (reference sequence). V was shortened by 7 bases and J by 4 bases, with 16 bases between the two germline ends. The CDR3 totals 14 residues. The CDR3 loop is CASTVMGPPYGYTF. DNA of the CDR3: TGTGCCAGTACAGTAATGGGGCCGCCCTATGGCTACACCTTC.

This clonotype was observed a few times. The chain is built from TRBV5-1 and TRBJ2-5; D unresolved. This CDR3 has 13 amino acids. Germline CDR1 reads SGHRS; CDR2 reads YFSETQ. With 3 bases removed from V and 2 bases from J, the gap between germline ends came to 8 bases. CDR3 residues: CASSSDIQETQYF. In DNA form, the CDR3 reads TGCGCCAGCAGCTCCGACATTCAAGAGACCCAGTACTTC. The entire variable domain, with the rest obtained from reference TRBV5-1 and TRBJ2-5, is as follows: KAGVTQTPRYLIKTRGQQVTLSCSPISGHRSVSWYQQTPGQGLQFLFEYFSETQRNKGNFPGRFSGRQFSNSRSEMNVSTLELGDSALYLCASSSDIQETQYFGPGTRLLVL.

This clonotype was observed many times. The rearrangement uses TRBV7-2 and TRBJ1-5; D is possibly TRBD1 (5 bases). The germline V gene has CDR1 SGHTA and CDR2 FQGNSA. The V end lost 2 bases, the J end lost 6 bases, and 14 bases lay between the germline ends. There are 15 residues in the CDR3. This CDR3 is CASSLSGAVGQPQHF. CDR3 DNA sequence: TGTGCCAGCAGCTTATCCGGGGCAGTCGGTCAGCCCCAGCATTTT.

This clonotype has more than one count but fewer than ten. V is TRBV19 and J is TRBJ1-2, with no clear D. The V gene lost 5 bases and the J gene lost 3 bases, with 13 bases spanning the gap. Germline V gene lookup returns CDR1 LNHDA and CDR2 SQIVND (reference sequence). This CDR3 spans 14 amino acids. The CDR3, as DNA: TGTGCCAGTAGTGAACTCGACACTCACTATGGCTACACCTTC. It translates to CASSELDTHYGYTF.

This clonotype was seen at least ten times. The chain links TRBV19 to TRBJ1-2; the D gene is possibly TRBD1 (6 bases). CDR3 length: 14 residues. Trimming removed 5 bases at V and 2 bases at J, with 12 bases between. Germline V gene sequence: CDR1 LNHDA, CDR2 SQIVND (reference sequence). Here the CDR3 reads CASSQPGQNYGYTF. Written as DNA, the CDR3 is TGTGCCAGTAGTCAACCCGGACAGAACTATGGCTACACCTTC.

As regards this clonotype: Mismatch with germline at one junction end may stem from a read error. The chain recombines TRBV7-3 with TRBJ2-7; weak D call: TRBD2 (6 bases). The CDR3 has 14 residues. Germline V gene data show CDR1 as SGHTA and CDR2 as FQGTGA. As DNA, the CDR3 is TGTGCCTGCAGCTGGGGGACTGCCTCCTACGAGCAGTACTTC. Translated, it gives CACSWGTASYEQYF.

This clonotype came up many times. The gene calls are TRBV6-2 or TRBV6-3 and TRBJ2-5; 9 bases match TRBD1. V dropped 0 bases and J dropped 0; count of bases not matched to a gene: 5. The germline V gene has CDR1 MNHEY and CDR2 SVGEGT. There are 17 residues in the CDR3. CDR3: CASSYSSGTGNQETQYF. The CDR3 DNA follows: TGTGCCAGCAGTTACTCCTCCGGGACAGGGAACCAAGAGACCCAGTACTTC.

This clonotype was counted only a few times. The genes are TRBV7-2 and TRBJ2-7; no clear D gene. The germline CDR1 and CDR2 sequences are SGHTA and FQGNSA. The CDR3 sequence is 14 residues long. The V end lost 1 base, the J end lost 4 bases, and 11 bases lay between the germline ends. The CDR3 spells CASSLEPRPYEQYF. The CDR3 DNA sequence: TGTGCCAGCAGCTTAGAACCACGGCCGTACGAGCAGTACTTC.

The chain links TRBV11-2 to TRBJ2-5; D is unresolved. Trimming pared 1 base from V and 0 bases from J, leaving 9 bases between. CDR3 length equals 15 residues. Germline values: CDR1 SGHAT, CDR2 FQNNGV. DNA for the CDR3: TGTGCCAGCAGCTTAGTAGGGATTAACCAAGAGACCCAGTACTTC. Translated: CASSLVGINQETQYF.

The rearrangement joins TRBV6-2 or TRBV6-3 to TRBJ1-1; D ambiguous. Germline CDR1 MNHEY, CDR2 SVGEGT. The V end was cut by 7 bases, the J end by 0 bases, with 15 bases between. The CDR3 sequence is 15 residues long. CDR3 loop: CASTLPGVLNTEAFF. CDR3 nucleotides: TGTGCCAGCACCCTACCCGGGGTCCTGAACACTGAAGCTTTCTTT.

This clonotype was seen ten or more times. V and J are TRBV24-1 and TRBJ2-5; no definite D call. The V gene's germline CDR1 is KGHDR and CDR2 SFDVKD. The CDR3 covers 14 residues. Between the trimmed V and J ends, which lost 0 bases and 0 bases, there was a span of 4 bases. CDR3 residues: CATSDLSDQETQYF. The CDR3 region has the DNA TGTGCCACCAGTGATTTGTCGGACCAAGAGACCCAGTACTTC.

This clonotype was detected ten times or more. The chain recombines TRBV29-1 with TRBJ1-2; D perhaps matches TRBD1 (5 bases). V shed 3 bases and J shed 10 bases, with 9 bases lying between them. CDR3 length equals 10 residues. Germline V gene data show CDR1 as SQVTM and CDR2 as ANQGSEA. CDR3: CSVEGQDYTF. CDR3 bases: TGCAGCGTTGAGGGGCAAGACTACACCTTC.

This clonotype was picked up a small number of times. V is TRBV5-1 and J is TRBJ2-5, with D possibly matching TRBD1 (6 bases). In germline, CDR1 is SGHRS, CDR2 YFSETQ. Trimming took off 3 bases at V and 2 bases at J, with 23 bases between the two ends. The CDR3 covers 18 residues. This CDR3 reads CASSSTEINRARQETQYF. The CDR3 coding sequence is TGCGCCAGCAGCTCCACGGAGATAAACAGGGCTCGGCAAGAGACCCAGTACTTC. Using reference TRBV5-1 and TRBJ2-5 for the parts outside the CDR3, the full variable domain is KAGVTQTPRYLIKTRGQQVTLSCSPISGHRSVSWYQQTPGQGLQFLFEYFSETQRNKGNFPGRFSGRQFSNSRSEMNVSTLELGDSALYLCASSSTEINRARQETQYFGPGTRLLVL.

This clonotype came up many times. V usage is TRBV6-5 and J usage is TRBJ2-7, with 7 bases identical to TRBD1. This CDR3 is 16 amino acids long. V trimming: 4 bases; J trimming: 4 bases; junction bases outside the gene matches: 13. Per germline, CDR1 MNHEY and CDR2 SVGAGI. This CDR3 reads CASSFSPRTGSYEQYF. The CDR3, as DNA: TGTGCCAGCAGTTTTTCCCCGAGGACAGGTTCTTACGAGCAGTACTTC.